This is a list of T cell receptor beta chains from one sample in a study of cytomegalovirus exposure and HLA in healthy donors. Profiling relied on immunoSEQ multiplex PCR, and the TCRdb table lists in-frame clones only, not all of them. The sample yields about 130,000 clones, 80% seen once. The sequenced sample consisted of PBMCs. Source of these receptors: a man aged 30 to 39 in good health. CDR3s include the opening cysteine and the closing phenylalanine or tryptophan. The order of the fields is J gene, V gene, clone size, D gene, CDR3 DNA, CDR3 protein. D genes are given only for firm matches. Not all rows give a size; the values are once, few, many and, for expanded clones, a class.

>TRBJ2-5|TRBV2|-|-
TGTGCCAGCAACACAGGACGGCAAGAGACCCAGTACTTC
CASNTGRQETQYF
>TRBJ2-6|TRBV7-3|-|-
TGTGCCAGCAGCCAAATCGCAGCTGGGGCCAACGTCCTGACTTTC
CASSQIAAGANVLTF
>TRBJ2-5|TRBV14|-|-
TGTGCCAGCAGCCAAGGATTTCGGGTAGAGACCCAGTACTTC
CASSQGFRVETQYF
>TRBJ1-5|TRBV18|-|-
TGTGCCAGCTCACCACCGCAATCAGGTTACCAGCCCCAGCATTTT
CASSPPQSGYQPQHF
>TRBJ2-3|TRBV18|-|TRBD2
TGTGCCAGCTCACTTGAAGCGGGGCCCACAGATACGCAGTATTTT
CASSLEAGPTDTQYF
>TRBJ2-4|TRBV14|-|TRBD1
TGTGCCAGCAGCCAAGACGGGACAGGGGGAAGTGTCATTCAGTACTTC
CASSQDGTGGSVIQYF
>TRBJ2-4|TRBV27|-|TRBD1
TGTGCCAGCAGCCCGGGGACAGGGAAAATAGCCAAAAACATTCAGTACTTC
CASSPGTGKIAKNIQYF
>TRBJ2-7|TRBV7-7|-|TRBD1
TGTGCTAGCAGCTTAGGACAGGGGGCCTACGAGCAGTACTTC
CASSLGQGAYEQYF
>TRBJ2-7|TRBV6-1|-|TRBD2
TGTGCCAGCAGTGAGGGGGGGTTACCCTACGAGCAGTACTTC
CASSEGGLPYEQYF
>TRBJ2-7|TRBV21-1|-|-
TGTGCCAGCAGCAAAAAACGGGGGGACAGGGGGAACTCCTACGAGCAGTACTTC
CASSKKRGDRGNSYEQYF
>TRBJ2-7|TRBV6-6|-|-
TGTGCCAGCAGTTACGGTGACGGGGGCTACGAGCAGTACTTC
CASSYGDGGYEQYF
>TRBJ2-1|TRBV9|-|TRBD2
TGTGCCAGCAGCGGAACTAGCGGGAGGCTTTACAATGAGCAGTTCTTC
CASSGTSGRLYNEQFF
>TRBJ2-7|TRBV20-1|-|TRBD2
TGCAGTGCAGCGGGGGGGGTCGAGCAGTACTTC
CSAAGGVEQYF
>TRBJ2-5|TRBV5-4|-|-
TGTGCCAGCAGCTTGGGGACAATACAAGAGACCCAGTACTTC
CASSLGTIQETQYF
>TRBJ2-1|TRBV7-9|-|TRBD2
TGTGCCAGCAGCTCTTGGACTAGCGGGAGAGGAGATGAGCAGTTCTTC
CASSSWTSGRGDEQFF
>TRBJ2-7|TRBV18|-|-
TGTGCCAGCTCACCACCGACGGGAACCTACGAGCAGTACTTC
CASSPPTGTYEQYF
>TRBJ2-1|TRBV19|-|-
TGTGCCAGTAGTACCGTCCACAATGAGCAGTTCTTC
CASSTVHNEQFF
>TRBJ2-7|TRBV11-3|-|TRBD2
TGTGCCAGCAGCCTGAGACTAGCCCCCTACGAGCAGTACTTC
CASSLRLAPYEQYF
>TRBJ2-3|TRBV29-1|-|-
TGCAGCGTTGGGTTGGCCCGGGCAGATACGCAGTATTTT
CSVGLARADTQYF
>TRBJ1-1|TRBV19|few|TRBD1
TGTGCCAGTAGCGAACTCGACAGGGGAAACACTGAAGCTTTCTTT
CASSELDRGNTEAFF
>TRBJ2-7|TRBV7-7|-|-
TGTGCTAGCAGCTCTGGACTCCACTACGAGCAGTACTTC
CASSSGLHYEQYF
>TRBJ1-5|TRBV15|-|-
TGTGCCACTGCTACAGGGATATGGCAGCCCCAGCATTTT
CATATGIWQPQHF
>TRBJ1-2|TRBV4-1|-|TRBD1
TGCGCCAGCAGCCCGGGACAGGGCGACTATGGCTACACCTTC
CASSPGQGDYGYTF
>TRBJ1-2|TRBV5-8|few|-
TGTGCCAGCAGCTTGGAGTCAGGACTTAACTATGGCTACACCTTC
CASSLESGLNYGYTF